Sequencing of this T cell receptor (beta chain) was carried out in a study of monozygotic twins with inflammatory bowel disease. The germline gives CDR1 DFQATT, CDR2 SNEGSKA (reference sequence). There are 15 residues in the CDR3. UMIs containing a 6-nucleotide sample barcode were added via template switching. TCRdb re-called the 5' RACE reads; one entry per CDR3 protein, DNA not given. Listed are some 210,000 distinct CDR3 sequences; approximately 1.6% falls within the top ten. The sequence derives from a human donor with ulcerative colitis or Crohn's disease, or a healthy co-twin of an affected twin (not recorded which). The sample was blood. The chain links TRBV20-1 to TRBJ1-2. CDR3 protein: CSARDSWGGSYGYTF.